Here is one T cell receptor beta chain with its context. There is no known antigen for this receptor. Within one base of it there is no much larger clone, and no base qualities were kept. At diagnosis, peripheral blood, uninvolved tumor-adjacent lung and tumor were collected and stored as a combination of fresh-frozen and FFPE material. For TCR repertoire profiling, blood samples were analyzed as peripheral blood mononuclear cells. The sample belongs to a study of T cells in localized non-small cell lung cancer (dated by TCRdb to 2018 to 2021). Study-wide context: Comparing tumors with uninvolved tumor-adjacent lungs, the study looked at the T cell repertoires of hundreds of patients with early-stage NSCLC. The cohort comprised roughly 240 treatment-naïve NSCLC patients with resected, localized lung tumors. NSCLC patients had a mean age of around 61 years, and fewer than 150 were male and 85 to 110 female.

Beyond this particular receptor, the publication reports: Because the study design was exploratory, TCR variables were selected using unadjusted p-values without false-discovery rate correction. Higher T cell density in blood was associated with longer overall survival, whereas higher clonality in adjacent lung was associated with shorter survival. Because multi-region tumor sequencing was not done, intratumor heterogeneity could not be ruled out. Uninvolved tumor-adjacent lung showed the highest T cell clonality, higher than tumor, which suggests more focused antigenic responses in the uninvolved tumor-adjacent lung. A median of approximately 53 of the top 100 tumor clones turned up in the paired uninvolved adjacent lung, and under 30 of those clones also ranked among the top 100 of that same adjacent lung.

The immunoSEQ Assay was used to sequence TCR beta CDR3 regions from DNA. Under the source paper's analysis protocol: To compute T cell density, TCR beta template counts were normalized to usable DNA, which was estimated by amplifying housekeeping genes. Richness was estimated with the preseqR package, extrapolating to 400,000 templates for PBMC samples and 120,000 templates for tissue samples. Clonality was defined as one minus Pielou's evenness. Tissue-enriched TCRs were identified through differential abundance testing performed on productive amino-acid clonotypes, with a minimum total count of 5 and an alpha of 0.1. The Jaccard Index and the Morisita Overlap Index were used to measure how much the repertoires overlapped between compartments. GLIPH grouped TCR beta CDR3s together with public tetramer-defined viral CDR3s, and a viral motif had to include at least three viral sequences and show V-gene enrichment. Entries here come from immuneACCESS through TCRdb and include only in-frame sequences with V and J called. Some clones fail to appear in such tables; in the studies checked, an unresolved V gene covers under half of the shortfall, and the cause of the remainder is unknown. The V and J calls and clone size were taken over from that table, and D and trimming were inferred from the DNA. The sample table lists tens of thousands of clones, just over 85% of them with a count of one. The ten largest clones represent about 6% of the sample.

This clonotype was obtained from a male donor older than 55 with stage II lung adenocarcinoma. The material sequenced was peripheral blood mononuclear cells, taken before any cancer treatment.

The CDR3 protein sequence reads: CAIRTDRGRDTEAFF. The base sequence is TGTGCCATCAGAACAGACAGGGGTAGGGACACTGAAGCTTTCTTT. The receptor chain draws on TRBV10-3 and TRBJ1-1, with TRBD1 matching 8 junction bases. The CDR3 runs 15 amino acids, cysteine and phenylalanine included. Only the CDR3 part of the read is kept: 45 bases, read in frame from the first base. From a lookup of the germline V gene, CDR1 and CDR2 are ENHRY and SYGVKD. From V the trimming removes 6 bases and from J it removes 3 bases, while the gene matches leave 9 bases of the junction unaccounted for.